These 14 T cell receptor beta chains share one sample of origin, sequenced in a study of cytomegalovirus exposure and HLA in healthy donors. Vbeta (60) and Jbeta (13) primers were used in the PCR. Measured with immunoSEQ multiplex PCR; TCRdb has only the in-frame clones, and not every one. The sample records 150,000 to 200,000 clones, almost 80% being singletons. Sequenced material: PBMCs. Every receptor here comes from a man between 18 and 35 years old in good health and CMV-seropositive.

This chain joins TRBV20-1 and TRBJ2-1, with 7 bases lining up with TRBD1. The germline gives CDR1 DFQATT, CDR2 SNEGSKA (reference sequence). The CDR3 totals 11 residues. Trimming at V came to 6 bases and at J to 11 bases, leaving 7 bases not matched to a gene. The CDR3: CSAPDRTKQFF. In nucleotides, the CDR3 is TGCAGTGCCCCGGACAGGACGAAGCAGTTCTTC.

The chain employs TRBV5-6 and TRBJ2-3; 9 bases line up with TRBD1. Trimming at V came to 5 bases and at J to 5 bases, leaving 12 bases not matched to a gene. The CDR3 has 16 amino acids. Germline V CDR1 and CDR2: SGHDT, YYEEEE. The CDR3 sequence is CASRSPYRGQEDTQYF. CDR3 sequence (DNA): TGTGCCAGCAGATCCCCGTACAGGGGGCAGGAAGATACGCAGTATTTT.

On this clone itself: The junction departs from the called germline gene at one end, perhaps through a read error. The CDR3 protein is CGAGQYEQYF. For the CDR3, the DNA is TGCGGTGCAGGGCAATACGAGCAGTACTTC. This rearrangement joins TRBV27 to TRBJ2-7, with a weak D call TRBD1 (5 bases). Germline-derived CDR1 and CDR2 are MNHEY and SMNVEV (reference sequence). CDR3 size: 10 residues.

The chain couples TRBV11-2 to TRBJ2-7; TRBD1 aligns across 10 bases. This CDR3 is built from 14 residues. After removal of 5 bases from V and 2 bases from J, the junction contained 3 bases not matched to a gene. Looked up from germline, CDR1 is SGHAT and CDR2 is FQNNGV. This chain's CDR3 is CASSMGQGPYEQYF. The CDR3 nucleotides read TGTGCCAGCAGCATGGGACAGGGGCCCTACGAGCAGTACTTC. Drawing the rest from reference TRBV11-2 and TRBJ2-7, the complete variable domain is EAGVAQSPRYKIIEKRQSVAFWCNPISGHATLYWYQQILGQGPKLLIQFQNNGVVDDSQLPKDRFSAERLKGVDSTLKIQPAKLEDSAVYLCASSMGQGPYEQYFGPGTRLTVT.

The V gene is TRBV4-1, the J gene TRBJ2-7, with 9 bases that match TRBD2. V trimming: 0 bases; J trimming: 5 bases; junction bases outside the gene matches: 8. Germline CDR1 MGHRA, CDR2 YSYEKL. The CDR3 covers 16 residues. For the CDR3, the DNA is TGCGCCAGCAGCCAAGATCGAGGAGCGGGAGGCAACGAGCAGTACTTC. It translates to CASSQDRGAGGNEQYF.

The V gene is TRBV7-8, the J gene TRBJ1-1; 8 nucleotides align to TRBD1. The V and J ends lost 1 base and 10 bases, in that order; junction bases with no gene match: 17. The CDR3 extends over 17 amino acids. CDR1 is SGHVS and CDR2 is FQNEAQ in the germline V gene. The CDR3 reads CASSLGETGEILFGAFF. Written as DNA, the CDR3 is TGTGCCAGCAGCTTAGGCGAGACAGGGGAGATTTTGTTCGGAGCTTTCTTT.

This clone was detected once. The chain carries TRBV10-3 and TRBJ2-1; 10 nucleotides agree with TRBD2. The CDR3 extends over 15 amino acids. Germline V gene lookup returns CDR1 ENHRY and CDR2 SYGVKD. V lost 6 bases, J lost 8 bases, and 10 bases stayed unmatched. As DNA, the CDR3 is TGTGCCATCAGCCATAGCGGGAGGCCAGAGGATGAGCAGTTCTTC. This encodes CAISHSGRPEDEQFF.

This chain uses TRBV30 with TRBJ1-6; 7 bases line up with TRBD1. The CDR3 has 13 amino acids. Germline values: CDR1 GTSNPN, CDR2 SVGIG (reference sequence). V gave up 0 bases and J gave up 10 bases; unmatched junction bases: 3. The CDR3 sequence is CAWSVQGGSPLHF. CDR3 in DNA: TGTGCCTGGAGTGTCCAGGGGGGCTCACCCCTCCACTTT.

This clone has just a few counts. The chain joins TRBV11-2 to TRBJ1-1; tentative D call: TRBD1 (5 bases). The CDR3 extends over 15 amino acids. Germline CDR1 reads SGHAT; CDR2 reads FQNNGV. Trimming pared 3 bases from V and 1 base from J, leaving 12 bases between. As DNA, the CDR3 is TGTGCCAGCAGCTTGGTAGGGGCTGGGAACACTGAAGCTTTCTTT. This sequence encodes CASSLVGAGNTEAFF.

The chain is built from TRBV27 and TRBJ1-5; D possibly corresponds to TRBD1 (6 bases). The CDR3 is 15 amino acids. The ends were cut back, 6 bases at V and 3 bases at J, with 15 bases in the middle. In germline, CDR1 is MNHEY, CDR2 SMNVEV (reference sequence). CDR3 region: CASRTEAGANQPQHF. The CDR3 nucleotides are TGTGCCAGCAGAACCGAGGCGGGGGCCAATCAGCCCCAGCATTTT.

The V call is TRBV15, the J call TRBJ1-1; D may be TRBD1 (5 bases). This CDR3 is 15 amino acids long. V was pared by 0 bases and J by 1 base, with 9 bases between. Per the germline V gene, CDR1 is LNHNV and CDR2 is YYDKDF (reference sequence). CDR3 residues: CATSRDRGGNTEAFF. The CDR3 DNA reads TGTGCCACCAGCAGAGATCGGGGGGGGAACACTGAAGCTTTCTTT.

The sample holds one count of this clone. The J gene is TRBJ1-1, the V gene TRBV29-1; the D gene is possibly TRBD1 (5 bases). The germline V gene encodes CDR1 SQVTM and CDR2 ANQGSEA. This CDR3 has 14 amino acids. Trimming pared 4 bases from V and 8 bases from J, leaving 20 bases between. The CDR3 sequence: CSVVGGQGIREAFF. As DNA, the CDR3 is TGCAGCGTTGTGGGAGGACAAGGGATCCGAGAAGCTTTCTTT.

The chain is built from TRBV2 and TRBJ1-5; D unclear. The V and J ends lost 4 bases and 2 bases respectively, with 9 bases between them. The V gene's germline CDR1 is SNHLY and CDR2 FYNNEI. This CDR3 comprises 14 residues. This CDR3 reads CASSGPGGNQPQHF. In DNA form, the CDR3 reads TGTGCCAGCAGTGGGCCAGGTGGCAATCAGCCCCAGCATTTT.

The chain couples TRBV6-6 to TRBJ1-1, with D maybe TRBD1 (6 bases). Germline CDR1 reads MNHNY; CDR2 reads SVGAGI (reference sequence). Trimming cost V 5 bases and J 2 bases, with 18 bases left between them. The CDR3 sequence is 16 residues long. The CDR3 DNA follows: TGTGCCAGCAGTCCCCGCCCAGGGGTTGAAAACACTGAAGCTTTCTTT. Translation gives CASSPRPGVENTEAFF.